This T cell receptor (beta chain) was observed in a study of response to subunit inactivated influenza vaccine. TCRdb recomputed calls from the RT-PCR reads with MiXCR, one row per CDR3 protein. The table has hundreds of thousands of distinct CDR3 sequences, roughly 13% seen once. General study points: Authors proposed each seasonal influenza vaccination draws in few new T cells.

This clonotype was counted a few times. The target antigen is unknown. CDR3 length equals 15 residues. Trimming cost V 6 bases and J 4 bases, with 16 bases left between them. This sequence was found in a man between 50 and 59 years old who received an inactivated influenza vaccine. Sequenced material: PBMCs from blood, taken around 15 days before vaccination. J is TRBJ2-1 and V is TRBV12-3 or TRBV12-4, with D maybe TRBD2 (6 bases). CDR3 amino acids: CASRYRDWGYNEQFF. CDR3 DNA sequence: TGTGCCAGCAGATACCGGGACTGGGGGTACAATGAGCAGTTCTTC.